This T cell receptor beta chain was profiled in a study of read filtering for tumor transcriptome and immune sequencing (dated by TCRdb to about 2020). Regarding the research as a whole: The cohort had around 18 male and over 12 female patients with a mean age of about 71 years, ranging from roughly 45 to 85. A main aim was a read-filtering strategy for immune repertoire data, specifically whether clonotypes supported by a single read should be removed. Using the same bone marrow samples, the study ran both targeted immune repertoire sequencing and bulk whole-transcriptome sequencing and then compared the TCR repertoires from each method. After DNase treatment, whole-transcriptome libraries were prepared with the TruSeq RNA Access Library Prep Kit. TCR-region mapped reads per sample ranged from about 3.5 to 11 million with IR-seq versus only 85 to 1273 with RNA-seq. By revised international staging, eight or nine patients were R-ISS I, about 15 were R-ISS II and 6 or 7 were R-ISS III.

Broad study findings and their caveats: Single-read clonotypes made up around 82% of clonotypes but roughly 3.5% of total reads in IR-seq, and less than 75% of clonotypes and 40% to 50% of reads in RNA-seq. The sorted CD138-negative fraction was not purified T cells but a mixed bone marrow immune population. Removing single-read clonotypes increased the correlation between IR-seq and RNA-seq shared clonotype proportions. Clonotypes were captured by IR-seq at much higher depth and more reliably than by RNA-seq, and smaller IR-seq throughput was sufficient for identification of most shared clonotypes.

Every patient had bone marrow sampled at the time of active disease. Ficoll-Hypaque density gradient centrifugation was used to isolate bone marrow mononuclear cells. CD138-negative cells were obtained by negative selection after labeling with CD138 magnetic microbeads on a MACS separator, removing myeloma plasma cells. The purity of the isolated cells was checked by flow cytometry with CD138 antibodies on an Attune NxT. Total RNA was extracted with TRIzol reagent and quantified with a NanoDrop spectrophotometer. Paired RNA-seq and IR-seq were performed on the CD138-negative bone marrow sample of each patient. This clonotype has at least ten counts. This clone's antigen is unknown. Per-base quality was not reported, and no clone a single base away is much larger than it. Starting from roughly 440 ng RNA, TCR libraries were constructed with the Immunoverse kit using molecular barcoded adaptors that cover the alpha/delta and beta/gamma chains. The same RNA used for transcriptome sequencing was used for TCR library preparation. An Illumina HiSeq 4000 with 2 x 150 cycles was used to sequence the TCR libraries. The published analysis was carried out like this. MiXCR aligned TCR reads to human V, D, J and C references and assembled the aligned reads into CDR3 clonotypes, with quality filtering and error correction included. The tcR package in R was used for analysis of clonotype counts and gene usage diversity. Raw mapping reads were checked after the RNA-seq reads had been mapped by STAR aligner version 2.5.3a onto the human GRCh37 genome. To test the effect of sequencing depth on detected clonotypes, IR-seq fastq files were randomly downsampled using Seqtk 1.3. TCRdb reanalyzed the raw reads on its own, using fastp at Q25 for trimming and MiXCR for clone calling, and kept in-frame beta chains. Rows are combined by CDR3 protein, so each entry shows the most common genes and DNA. TCRdb, not the original authors, processed these V and J calls. The sample table shows around 33,000 distinct CDR3 sequences, and roughly 20% are seen once. The top ten constitute 16% of the sample.

V is cut back by 5 bases and J by 6 bases, with 8 bases in the junction unmatched. The germline V gene yields SGHAT for CDR1 and FQNNGV for CDR2. Including cysteine and phenylalanine, the CDR3 has 15 amino acids. Here the CDR3 DNA is all that survives: 45 bases in frame from base 1. Material: a population of CD138-negative cells sorted from bone marrow. The cell subset or site tag for this specimen amounts to: bone marrow mononuclear cells depleted of CD138+ plasma/myeloma cells by negative magnetic selection. The receptor was derived from a donor at least 40 years old with multiple myeloma. Recombination connected TRBV11-2 to TRBJ1-1, and 11 bases in between align with TRBD1. The nucleotide sequence reads TGTGCCAGCAGCCCAGGGACAGGGGGTACGGCTGAAGCTTTCTTT. Its protein is CASSPGTGGTAEAFF. Reference TRBV11-2 and TRBJ1-1 genes cover what lies past the CDR3, so the full variable domain is EAGVAQSPRYKIIEKRQSVAFWCNPISGHATLYWYQQILGQGPKLLIQFQNNGVVDDSQLPKDRFSAERLKGVDSTLKIQPAKLEDSAVYLCASSPGTGGTAEAFFGQGTRLTVV.